This T cell receptor beta chain derives from a study of shared clonotypes between healthy human individuals. Study-wide results and limits: On the whole, naive subsets had larger estimated richness than memory subsets had.

The naive CD8 fraction comprised CD45RO-negative cells positively selected for CCR7 and excluded terminally differentiated effector memory CD45RA+ cells. This table comes from immunoSEQ multiplex PCR, and its TCRdb copy is limited to in-frame clones, with some not included. This sample has a few million clones, with about 94% found just once. Note on this clone: Its antigen is unidentified.

CDR1 is SGHAT and CDR2 is FQNNGV in the germline V gene. The length of the CDR3 is 13 residues. Trimming left V 1 base short and J 6 bases short, with 10 bases between. The specimen sequenced was naive CD8+ T cells from PBMCs. The TCR sequence derives from a man aged 18-30 years in good health. Some clones in this sample may be carry-over from other donors' samples. The V gene is TRBV11-2, the J gene TRBJ2-7, with a possible D match to TRBD1 (5 bases). The CDR3 region is CASSLGRVGEQYF. The CDR3 DNA is TGTGCCAGCAGCTTAGGCAGGGTCGGCGAGCAGTACTTC. Filled out from reference TRBV11-2 and TRBJ2-7, the complete variable domain reads EAGVAQSPRYKIIEKRQSVAFWCNPISGHATLYWYQQILGQGPKLLIQFQNNGVVDDSQLPKDRFSAERLKGVDSTLKIQPAKLEDSAVYLCASSLGRVGEQYFGPGTRLTVT.